This T cell receptor beta chain was sequenced in a study of CD8+ T cells in alopecia areata. Study-wide context: Twice daily, treated patients received 5 to 10 mg of oral tofacitinib. Whole-study findings and limits: Uncertain still, given a single nonresponder, is whether baseline CD8+ expansion links to response.

Specified treatment: oral pan-JAK inhibitor, 5-10 mg twice daily. CDR3 size: 15 residues. V trimming: 3 bases; J trimming: 5 bases; junction bases outside the gene matches: 6. Per germline, CDR1 SEHNR and CDR2 FQNEAQ (reference sequence). Following extraction, RNA underwent reverse transcription to cDNA, which served as the sequencing template. TCRdb keeps only in-frame clones here, not all; method: immunoSEQ multiplex PCR. The table has under 200,000 clones, less than 80% seen once. This clone was recorded once. Antigen: not known. This clonotype originated in a human donor with alopecia areata. This sample comprised CD4+ T cells sorted from blood, obtained at week 24, from a patient treated with tofacitinib. The rearrangement links TRBV7-9 to TRBJ1-4, with 7 nucleotides matching TRBD1. CDR3 residues: CASSFPGGGNEKLFF. The CDR3 DNA reads as TGTGCCAGCAGCTTCCCAGGGGGGGGAAATGAAAAACTGTTTTTT.